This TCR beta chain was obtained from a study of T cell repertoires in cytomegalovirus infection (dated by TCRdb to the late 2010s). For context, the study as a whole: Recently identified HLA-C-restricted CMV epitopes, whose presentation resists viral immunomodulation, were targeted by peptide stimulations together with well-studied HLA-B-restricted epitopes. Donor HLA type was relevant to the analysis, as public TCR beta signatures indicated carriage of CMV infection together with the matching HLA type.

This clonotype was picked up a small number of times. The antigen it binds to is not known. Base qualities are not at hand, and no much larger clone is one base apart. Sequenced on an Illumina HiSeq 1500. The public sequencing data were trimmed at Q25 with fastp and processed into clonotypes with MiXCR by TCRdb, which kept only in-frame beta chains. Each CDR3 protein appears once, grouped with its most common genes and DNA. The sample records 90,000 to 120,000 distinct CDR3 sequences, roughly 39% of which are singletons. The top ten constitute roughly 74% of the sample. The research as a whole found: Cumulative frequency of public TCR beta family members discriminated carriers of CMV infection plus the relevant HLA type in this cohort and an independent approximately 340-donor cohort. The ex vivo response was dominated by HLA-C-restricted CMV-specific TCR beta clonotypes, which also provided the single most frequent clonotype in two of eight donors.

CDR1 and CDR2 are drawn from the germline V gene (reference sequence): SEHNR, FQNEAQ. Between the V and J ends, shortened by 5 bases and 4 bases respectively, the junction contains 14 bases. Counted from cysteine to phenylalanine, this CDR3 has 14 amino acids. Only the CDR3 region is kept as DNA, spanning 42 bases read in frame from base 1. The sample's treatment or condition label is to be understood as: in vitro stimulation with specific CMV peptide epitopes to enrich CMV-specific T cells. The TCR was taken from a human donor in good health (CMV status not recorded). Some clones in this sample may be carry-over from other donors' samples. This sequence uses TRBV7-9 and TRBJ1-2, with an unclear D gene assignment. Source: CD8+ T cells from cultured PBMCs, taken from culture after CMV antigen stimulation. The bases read TGTGCCAGCAGCCCTTCGGAGTTTGGCTATGGCTACACCTTC. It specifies CASSPSEFGYGYTF.